This section outlines one T cell receptor (beta chain) sequence together with its context. Sequencing used immunoSEQ multiplex PCR; TCRdb keeps in-frame clones, though not all of them. Of around 130,000 clones listed, roughly 85% are singletons. This sample is part of a study of T cell responses to AZD1222 COVID-19 vaccine. Trimming shortened V by 6 bases and J by 6 bases, and 9 bases separated the two germline ends. The CDR3 has 11 residues. From germline, CDR1 is PRHDT and CDR2 FYEKMQ (reference sequence). This sequence joins TRBV13 and TRBJ2-7; no definite D call. The sequence was collected from an adult in good health. This specimen consisted of peripheral blood, obtained on day 0 of AZD1222 vaccination. In nucleotides, the CDR3 is TGTGCCAGCAGAGCCAACCTCGAGCAGTACTTC. Translated: CASRANLEQYF.